Each of the 20 T cell receptor beta chains below was sequenced from the same sample in a study of blood T cell repertoires in COVID-19. Sequenced by immunoSEQ multiplex PCR; TCRdb stores in-frame clones only, minus some. The sample has a few hundred thousand clones; 90% are singletons. The source material was peripheral blood. These receptors all stem from a woman aged 40 to 50 with COVID-19, enrolled during active disease.

For the CDR3, the DNA is TGTGCCAGCAGTCCAACAGGGGTATTGGGGGACACTGAAGCTTTCTTT. It specifies CASSPTGVLGDTEAFF. This sequence joins TRBV7-8 and TRBJ1-1; 7 nucleotides agree with TRBD1. Germline loops: CDR1 SGHVS, CDR2 FQNEAQ. With V trimmed by 6 bases and J by 3 bases, 13 bases remained unmatched. CDR3 length: 16 residues. Filled out from reference TRBV7-8 and TRBJ1-1, the complete variable domain reads GAGVSQSPRYKVAKRGQDVALRCDPISGHVSLFWYQQALGQGPEFLTYFQNEAQLDKSGLPSDRFFAERPEGSVSTLKIQRTQQEDSAVYLCASSPTGVLGDTEAFFGQGTRLTVV.

J is TRBJ1-5 and V is TRBV20-1; D unresolved. CDR1 and CDR2 from the germline V gene are DFQATT and SNEGSKA (reference sequence). This CDR3 region has 14 residues. Trimming took off 3 bases at V and 3 bases at J, with 12 bases between the two ends. The DNA of the CDR3 is TGCAGTGCTAGTTGGAGGCGCGACAATCAGCCCCAGCATTTT. Translated, it gives CSASWRRDNQPQHF.

This clone was seen once. The rearrangement links TRBV10-3 to TRBJ1-1, with D perhaps matching TRBD1 (6 bases). Germline V gene data show CDR1 as ENHRY and CDR2 as SYGVKD. The ends were cut back, 5 bases at V and 5 bases at J, with 9 bases in the middle. CDR3 length: 12 amino acids. The chain's CDR3 is CAISRGGTEAFF. The DNA of the CDR3 is TGTGCCATCAGTAGGGGGGGGACTGAAGCTTTCTTT.

With respect to this clone: Other DNA sequences in this sample translate to the same CDR3. The chain joins TRBV10-3 to TRBJ2-7; D is possibly TRBD2 (5 bases). V gave up 0 bases and J gave up 2 bases, with 8 bases separating them. CDR1 and CDR2 (germline): ENHRY, SYGVKD. The CDR3 is 14 amino acids. DNA of the CDR3: TGTGCCATCAGTGAGTCTGAGGGTCCCTACGAGCAGTACTTC. This codes for CAISESEGPYEQYF.

The J gene is TRBJ1-1, the V gene TRBV9, with D perhaps TRBD1 (6 bases). In germline, CDR1 is SGDLS, CDR2 YYNGEE. The V gene lost 0 bases and the J gene lost 4 bases, with 7 bases spanning the gap. This CDR3 spans 13 amino acids. The CDR3 loop is CASSVDRVTEAFF. Here the CDR3 DNA reads TGTGCCAGCAGCGTAGACAGGGTCACTGAAGCTTTCTTT.

This clone has just one count. At one boundary the junction diverges from the germline segment, which might be a read error. The chain carries TRBV7-2 and TRBJ2-2; D is unclear. The CDR3 consists of 18 residues. The germline CDR1 and CDR2 sequences are SGHTA and FQGNSA. The CDR3 reads CASTLIGVGSWDTGELFF. For the CDR3, the DNA is TGTGCCAGCACCTTAATAGGTGTCGGGTCTTGGGACACCGGGGAGCTGTTTTTT.

The genes are TRBV7-2 and TRBJ2-2, with D possibly being TRBD2 (5 bases). Germline V gives CDR1 SGHTA, CDR2 FQGNSA. Trimming took 2 bases from V and 1 from J, leaving 11 bases between them. The CDR3 sequence is 16 residues long. CDR3 sequence (DNA): TGTGCCAGCAGCTTATCGCCCGGGGTGAACACCGGGGAGCTGTTTTTT. This sequence encodes CASSLSPGVNTGELFF. Supplemented by reference TRBV7-2 and TRBJ2-2, the full variable domain reads GAGVSQSPSNKVTEKGKDVELRCDPISGHTALYWYRQSLGQGLEFLIYFQGNSAPDKSGLPSDRFSAERTGGSVSTLTIQRTQQEDSAVYLCASSLSPGVNTGELFFGEGSRLTVL.

Only a few counts were recorded for this clone. The rearrangement joins TRBV30 to TRBJ2-7, with 7 bases that match TRBD2. Germline CDR1 is GTSNPN and CDR2 is SVGIG (reference sequence). The CDR3 has 14 amino acids. V lost 4 bases to trimming and J lost 3 bases; unmatched junction nucleotides: 9. The CDR3 sequence: CAWKEPSGFYEQYF. In DNA form, the CDR3 reads TGTGCCTGGAAGGAACCTAGCGGCTTCTACGAGCAGTACTTC.

The chain uses TRBV30 and TRBJ1-5, with D possibly being TRBD1 (5 bases). The CDR3 sequence is 16 residues long. Trimming stripped 2 bases from V and 0 bases from J, with 14 bases between. Germline-derived CDR1 and CDR2 are GTSNPN and SVGIG (reference sequence). CDR3 nucleotide sequence: TGTGCCTGGAGTACCGGGGGGAAGGGTAGCAATCAGCCCCAGCATTTT. As protein: CAWSTGGKGSNQPQHF.

The rearrangement links TRBV6-2 or TRBV6-3 to TRBJ1-2; TRBD1 agrees at 9 bases. Germline V CDR1 and CDR2: MNHEY, SVGEGT. This CDR3 is 15 amino acids long. V lost 5 bases, J lost 7 bases, and 11 bases stayed unmatched. CDR3 loop: CASSSRGQGLLGYTF. As DNA, the CDR3 is TGTGCCAGCAGTAGCCGGGGACAGGGACTTCTTGGCTACACCTTC.

This chain connects TRBV5-1 to TRBJ1-1; 7 bases match TRBD1. The junction had 5 bases not matched to a gene; V was cut back by 1 base and J by 5 bases. The CDR3 covers 14 residues. CDR1 is SGHRS and CDR2 is YFSETQ in the germline V gene. CDR3: CASSLWDRSTEAFF. CDR3 bases: TGCGCCAGCAGCTTGTGGGACAGAAGTACTGAAGCTTTCTTT.

The V gene is TRBV12-3 or TRBV12-4, the J gene TRBJ1-3; D unclear. The ends were cut back, 4 bases at V and 0 bases at J, with 4 bases in the middle. The CDR3 is 13 residues long. CDR3 coding DNA: TGTGCCAGCAGTTGGAGCTCTGGAAACACCATATATTTT. Protein sequence: CASSWSSGNTIYF.

This chain joins TRBV20-1 and TRBJ1-5; D might be TRBD1 (6 bases). CDR1 is DFQATT and CDR2 is SNEGSKA in the germline V gene (reference sequence). The CDR3 is 13 residues long. V was clipped by 3 bases and J by 6 bases, with 12 bases between them. The CDR3 spells CSASRGWGQPQHF. In DNA, the CDR3 is TGCAGTGCTAGTAGGGGGTGGGGTCAGCCCCAGCATTTT.

The CDR3 region has the DNA TGTGCCAGTAGTCCGCCTACAGGAAGCTCCTATAATTCACCCCTCCACTTT. Translating gives CASSPPTGSSYNSPLHF. The chain recombines TRBV19 with TRBJ1-6, with D possibly TRBD1 on 5 matching bases. The CDR3 is 17 amino acids. Trimming took 5 bases from V and 0 from J, leaving 14 bases between them. CDR1 LNHDA and CDR2 SQIVND come from the germline V gene (reference sequence).

This CDR3 is CASSSAGKGRELFF. CDR3 in DNA: TGTGCCAGCAGCTCCGCGGGGAAGGGCCGGGAGCTGTTTTTT. This sequence joins TRBV7-2 and TRBJ2-2; the D gene is possibly TRBD2 (6 bases). V dropped 4 bases and J dropped 9 bases, with 15 bases sitting between them. Germline CDR1 and CDR2: SGHTA and FQGNSA. This CDR3 is built from 14 residues.

The CDR3 is CAWSPLGQDTQYF. DNA of the CDR3: TGTGCCTGGAGTCCTCTCGGACAGGATACGCAGTATTTT. V and J are TRBV30 and TRBJ2-3; D is perhaps TRBD1 (6 bases). This CDR3 spans 13 amino acids. Germline V gene lookup returns CDR1 GTSNPN and CDR2 SVGIG (reference sequence). V was cut by 2 bases and J by 6 bases, with 12 bases left in between.

The J gene is TRBJ2-1, the V gene TRBV27, with 10 bases lining up with TRBD2. The CDR3 sequence is 16 residues long. Unmatched junction bases numbered 7, after V lost 2 bases and J lost 6 bases. The germline CDR1 and CDR2 sequences are MNHEY and SMNVEV (reference sequence). CDR3: CASSLQHRTSGNEQFF. Written as DNA, the CDR3 is TGTGCCAGCAGTTTACAGCACAGGACTAGCGGCAATGAGCAGTTCTTC.

CDR3 amino acids: CASSLVGPTEAFF. The CDR3 DNA follows: TGTGCCAGCAGCTTAGTGGGCCCCACTGAAGCTTTCTTT. J is TRBJ1-1 and V is TRBV7-2, with D unresolved. Germline CDR1 reads SGHTA; CDR2 reads FQGNSA. The CDR3 covers 13 residues. V lost 1 base and J 4 bases, leaving 7 bases between the germline ends. The full variable domain, with the rest looked up from reference TRBV7-2 and TRBJ1-1, is GAGVSQSPSNKVTEKGKDVELRCDPISGHTALYWYRQSLGQGLEFLIYFQGNSAPDKSGLPSDRFSAERTGGSVSTLTIQRTQQEDSAVYLCASSLVGPTEAFFGQGTRLTVV.

The genes are TRBV7-2 and TRBJ2-1, with D possibly being TRBD1 (6 bases). V shed 5 bases and J shed 4 bases, with 15 bases lying between them. The CDR3 covers 15 residues. Germline V CDR1 and CDR2: SGHTA, FQGNSA. This CDR3 reads CASSTNRVSYNEQFF. In DNA form, the CDR3 reads TGTGCCAGCAGCACGAACAGGGTTTCATACAATGAGCAGTTCTTC. The variable domain in full, with the rest retrieved from reference TRBV7-2 and TRBJ2-1, is GAGVSQSPSNKVTEKGKDVELRCDPISGHTALYWYRQSLGQGLEFLIYFQGNSAPDKSGLPSDRFSAERTGGSVSTLTIQRTQQEDSAVYLCASSTNRVSYNEQFFGPGTRLTVL.

The chain joins TRBV2 to TRBJ2-2, with D maybe TRBD2 (5 bases). The germline V gene has CDR1 SNHLY and CDR2 FYNNEI. Deletions cut 9 bases from V and 4 bases from J, with 21 bases between. The CDR3 runs 16 residues. The CDR3 DNA is TGTGCCAGTCACTCTGGGAGTCTGAGTCGCACCGGGGAGCTGTTTTTT. Amino acid sequence: CASHSGSLSRTGELFF.